Given below is one T cell receptor (beta chain) in context. This entry comes from a study of cytomegalovirus exposure and HLA in healthy donors. This PCR relied on a set of 60 Vbeta primers and 13 Jbeta primers. The assay was immunoSEQ multiplex PCR, and TCRdb's table has in-frame clones only and misses some. The sample contains around 130,000 clones, 75% to 90% of which appear only once. This CDR3 contains 14 residues. CDR1 and CDR2 (germline): MNHNY, SVGAGI (reference sequence). The trim removed 6 bases at V and 7 bases at J, leaving 4 bases unmatched. Although they were nominally healthy when sampled, donors likely had unrecorded immune exposures.

J is TRBJ2-4 and V is TRBV6-6, with 12 positions matching TRBD2. The sample was PBMCs. This clonotype was sampled from a woman aged 40-49 years in good health and CMV-seronegative. The CDR3 protein is CASRTSGGGNIQYF. The CDR3 DNA follows: TGTGCCAGCAGGACTAGCGGGGGTGGGAACATTCAGTACTTC.